The clone carrying this TCR beta chain is a singleton in its sample. The target antigen is unknown. This specimen belongs to a study of T cell responses to AZD1222 COVID-19 vaccine. From germline, CDR1 is WNHNN and CDR2 SYGVQD (reference sequence). The CDR3 covers 15 residues. Trimming pared 2 bases from V and 4 bases from J, leaving 12 bases between. Some clones are missing from TCRdb's copy, which holds only in-frame ones; the method was immunoSEQ multiplex PCR. The profile shows roughly 95,000 clones, approximately 90% of them singletons. Findings of the study overall: Dominant CD4 TCR responses targeted spike regions 160-218 and 743-854. Females outnumbered males among donors, who were mostly white British; clonal diversity was possibly underestimated. Repertoires were collected only later (after the peak T cell response had occurred).

The starting material was peripheral blood, obtained on day 0 of AZD1222 vaccination. This sequence was found in an adult in good health. V is TRBV10-1 and J is TRBJ1-5, with no clear D. CDR3 in amino acids: CASSELPKGNQPQHF. DNA of the CDR3: TGCGCCAGCAGTGAGCTACCGAAAGGGAATCAGCCCCAGCATTTT.